The rows below give T cell receptor beta chains drawn from one sample of a study of graft-versus-host responses after intestinal transplantation. TCRdb's table, derived via immunoSEQ multiplex PCR, lists solely in-frame clones and lacks some. Of about 88,000 clones in the sample, roughly 93% were seen once. The antigens of these receptors remain unknown. This material consisted of unstimulated CD4+ T cells sorted from spleen or lymph node cells, taken before transplant. These receptors came from a human donor who was the organ donor for an intestinal transplant. The CDR3 runs from the conserved cysteine through the conserved F or W. Each record gives: D gene, clone size, V gene, J gene, CDR3 DNA, CDR3 protein. A D gene is named only where the DNA matches it firmly. Where a row states a size, it is once, few, many or the class of an expanded clone; other rows omit it.

-	-	TRBV2	TRBJ1-5	TGTGCCAGCAGTGATAGGTATAGCAATCAGCCCCAGCATTTT	CASSDRYSNQPQHF
-	-	TRBV7-9	TRBJ1-4	TGTGCCAGCAGCTTAGAACTTTATACCAGGTCCCACGAAAAACTGTTTTTT	CASSLELYTRSHEKLFF
-	-	TRBV27	TRBJ1-1	TGTGCCAGCAGAGGGGGGATGAACACTGAAGCTTTCTTT	CASRGGMNTEAFF
TRBD1	-	TRBV7-2	TRBJ2-4	TGTGCCAGCAGCGCAACAGGGGACGGAAACATTCAGTACTTC	CASSATGDGNIQYF
-	-	TRBV7-6	TRBJ1-2	TGTGCCAGCAGCTTAGGAGCACAAGGAGGCTACACCTTC	CASSLGAQGGYTF
-	-	TRBV4-2	TRBJ2-7	TGTGCCAGCAGCACAGGTTACGAGCAGTACTTC	CASSTGYEQYF
-	-	TRBV12-5	TRBJ2-5	TGTGCTAGTGGTTTGGTACAAAACAGAGGAGAGACCCAGTACTTC	CASGLVQNRGETQYF
-	-	TRBV5-1	TRBJ2-7	TGCGCCAGCAGCGCCGTGCTGGGCGAGCAGTACTTC	CASSAVLGEQYF
TRBD1	once	TRBV6-6	TRBJ2-7	TGTGCCAGCGGAGAACACGGGACAGGGGACTACGAGCAGTACTTC	CASGEHGTGDYEQYF
-	-	TRBV5-1	TRBJ1-1	TGCGCCAGCAGCCCCGCCGTCAGCACTGAAGCTTTCTTT	CASSPAVSTEAFF
TRBD2	-	TRBV19	TRBJ2-3	TGTGCCAGTAGTGTACAAGCGGGGGGGGGCACAGATACGCAGTATTTT	CASSVQAGGGTDTQYF
-	-	TRBV27	TRBJ1-1	TGTGCCAGCAGTTACGGCAGACTGAACACTGAAGCTTTCTTT	CASSYGRLNTEAFF
TRBD2	-	TRBV2	TRBJ2-1	TGTGCCAGCAGGTCCCTATTAGCGGGGGTAACCTACAATGAGCAGTTCTTC	CASRSLLAGVTYNEQFF
-	-	TRBV7-2	TRBJ1-4	TGTGCCAGCAGACGGGGGACGGAAAATGAAAAACTGTTTTTT	CASRRGTENEKLFF
-	-	TRBV28	TRBJ1-6	TGTGCCAGCAGGGGTAGACACGATAATTCACCCCTCCACTTT	CASRGRHDNSPLHF
-	once	TRBV29-1	TRBJ1-2	TGCAGCGCCGCCTTTTGGGGATCCGCCTATGGCTACACCTTC	CSAAFWGSAYGYTF